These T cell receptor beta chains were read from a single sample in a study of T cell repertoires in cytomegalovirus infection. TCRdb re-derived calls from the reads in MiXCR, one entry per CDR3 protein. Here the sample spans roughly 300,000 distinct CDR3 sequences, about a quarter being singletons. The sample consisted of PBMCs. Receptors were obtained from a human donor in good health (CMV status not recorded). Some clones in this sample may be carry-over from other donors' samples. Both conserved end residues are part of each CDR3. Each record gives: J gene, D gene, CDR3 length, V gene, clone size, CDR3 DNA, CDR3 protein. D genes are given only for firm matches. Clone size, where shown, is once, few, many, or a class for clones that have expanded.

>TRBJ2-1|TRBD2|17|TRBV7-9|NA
TGTGCCAGCAGCTTAGTGGCTAGCGGGAGGGCGCGCAATGAGCAGTTCTTC
CASSLVASGRARNEQFF
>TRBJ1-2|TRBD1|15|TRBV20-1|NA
TGCAGTGCTCGCGCCAACAGGGGCGCGGACTATGGCTACACCTTC
CSARANRGADYGYTF
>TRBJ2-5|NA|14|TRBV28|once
TGTGCCAGCCTGTCTTCGATGGGCCAAGAGACCCAGTACTTC
CASLSSMGQETQYF
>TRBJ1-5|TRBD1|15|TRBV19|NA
TGTGCCAGTAGTATGCGGACAGGGGGCGGTCAGCCCCAGCATTTT
CASSMRTGGGQPQHF
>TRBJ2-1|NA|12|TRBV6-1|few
TGTGCCAGCAGACCCGGCAGCAATGAGCAGTTCTTC
CASRPGSNEQFF
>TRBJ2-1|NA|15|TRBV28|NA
TGTGCCAGCAGTTCCCACAGGGGGGGGTACAATGAGCAGTTCTTC
CASSSHRGGYNEQFF
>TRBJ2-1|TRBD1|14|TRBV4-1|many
TGCGCCAGCAGCCAAGGGACAGGGGGCGTTGAGCAGTTCTTC
CASSQGTGGVEQFF
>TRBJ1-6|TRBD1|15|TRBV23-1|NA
TGCGCCAGCAGTCAATCCGGGACAGGGAATTCACCCCTCCACTTT
CASSQSGTGNSPLHF
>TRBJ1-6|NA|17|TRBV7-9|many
TGTGCCAGCAGCCCGAGGACGGGGGCTTCCTATAATTCACCCCTCCACTTT
CASSPRTGASYNSPLHF
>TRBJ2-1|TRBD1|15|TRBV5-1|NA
TGCGCCAGCAGCTTGGGGGGGACAGGCTTCAATGAGCAGTTCTTC
CASSLGGTGFNEQFF
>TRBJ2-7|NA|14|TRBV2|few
TGTGCCAGCAGCGGCCCCCGGGACACCTCCGAGCAGTACTTC
CASSGPRDTSEQYF